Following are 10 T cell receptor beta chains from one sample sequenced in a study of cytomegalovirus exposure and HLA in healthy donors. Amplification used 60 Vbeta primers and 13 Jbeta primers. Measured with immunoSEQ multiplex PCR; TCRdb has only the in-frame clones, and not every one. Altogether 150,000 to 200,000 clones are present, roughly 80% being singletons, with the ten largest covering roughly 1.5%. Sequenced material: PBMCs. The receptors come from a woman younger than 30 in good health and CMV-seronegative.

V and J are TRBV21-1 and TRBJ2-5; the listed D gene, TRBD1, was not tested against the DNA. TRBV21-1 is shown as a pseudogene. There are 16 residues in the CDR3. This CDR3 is CASSTPVDRVEETQYF. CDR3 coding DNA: TGTGCCAGCAGCACCCCCGTGGACAGGGTGGAGGAGACCCAGTACTTC.

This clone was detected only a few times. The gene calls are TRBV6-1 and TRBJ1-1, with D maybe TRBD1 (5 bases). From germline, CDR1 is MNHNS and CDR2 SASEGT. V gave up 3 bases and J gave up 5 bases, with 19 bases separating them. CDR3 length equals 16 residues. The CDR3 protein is CASSDINQQGETEAFF. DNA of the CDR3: TGTGCCAGCAGTGATATCAACCAGCAGGGTGAGACTGAAGCTTTCTTT.

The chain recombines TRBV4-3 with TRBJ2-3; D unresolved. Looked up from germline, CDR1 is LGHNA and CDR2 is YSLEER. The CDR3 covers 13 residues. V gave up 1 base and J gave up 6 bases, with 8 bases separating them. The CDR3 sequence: CASSQARRDTQYF. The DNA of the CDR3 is TGCGCCAGCAGCCAAGCTAGGCGGGATACGCAGTATTTT.

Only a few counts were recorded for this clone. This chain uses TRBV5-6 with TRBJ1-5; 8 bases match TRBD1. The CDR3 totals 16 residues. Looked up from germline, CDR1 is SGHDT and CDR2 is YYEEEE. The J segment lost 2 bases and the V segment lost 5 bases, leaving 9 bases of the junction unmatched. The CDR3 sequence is CASSKRDRGGNQPQHF. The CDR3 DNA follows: TGTGCCAGCAGTAAGAGAGACAGGGGTGGCAATCAGCCCCAGCATTTT.

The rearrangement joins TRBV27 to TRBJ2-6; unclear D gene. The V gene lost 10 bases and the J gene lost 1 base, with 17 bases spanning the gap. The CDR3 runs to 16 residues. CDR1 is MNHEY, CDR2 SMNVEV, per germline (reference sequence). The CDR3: CATKRNNWSGANVLTF. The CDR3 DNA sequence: TGTGCCACCAAGAGGAACAATTGGTCTGGGGCCAACGTCCTGACTTTC.

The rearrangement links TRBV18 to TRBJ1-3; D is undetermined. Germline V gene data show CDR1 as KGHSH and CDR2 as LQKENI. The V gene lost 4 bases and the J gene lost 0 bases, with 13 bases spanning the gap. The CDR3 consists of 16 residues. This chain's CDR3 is CASSQIGESSGNTIYF. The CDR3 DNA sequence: TGTGCCAGCTCACAGATCGGGGAGAGCTCTGGAAACACCATATATTTT.

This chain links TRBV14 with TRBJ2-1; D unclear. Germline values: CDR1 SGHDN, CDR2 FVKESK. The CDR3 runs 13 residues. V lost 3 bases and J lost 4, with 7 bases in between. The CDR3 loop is CASSHTSYNEQFF. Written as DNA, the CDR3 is TGTGCCAGCAGCCATACTTCTTACAATGAGCAGTTCTTC. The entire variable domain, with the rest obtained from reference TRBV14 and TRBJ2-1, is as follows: EAGVTQFPSHSVIEKGQTVTLRCDPISGHDNLYWYRRVMGKEIKFLLHFVKESKQDESGMPNNRFLAERTGGTYSTLKVQPAELEDSGVYFCASSHTSYNEQFFGPGTRLTVL.

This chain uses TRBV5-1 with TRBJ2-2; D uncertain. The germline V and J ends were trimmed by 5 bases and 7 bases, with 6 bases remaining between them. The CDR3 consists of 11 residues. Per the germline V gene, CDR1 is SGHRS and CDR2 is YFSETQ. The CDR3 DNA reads TGCGCCAGCAGGAGAGGCGGGGAGCTGTTTTTT. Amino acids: CASRRGGELFF.

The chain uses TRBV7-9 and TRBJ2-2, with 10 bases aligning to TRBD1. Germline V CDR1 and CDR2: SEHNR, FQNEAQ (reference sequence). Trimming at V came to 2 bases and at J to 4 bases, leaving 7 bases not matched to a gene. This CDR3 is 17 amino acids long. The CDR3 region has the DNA TGTGCCAGCAGCTTATATCATTGGGACAGGGGCACCGGGGAGCTGTTTTTT. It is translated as CASSLYHWDRGTGELFF. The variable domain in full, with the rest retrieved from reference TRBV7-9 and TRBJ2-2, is DTGVSQNPRHKITKRGQNVTFRCDPISEHNRLYWYRQTLGQGPEFLTYFQNEAQLEKSRLLSDRFSAERPKGSFSTLEIQRTEQGDSAMYLCASSLYHWDRGTGELFFGEGSRLTVL.

The CDR3 DNA reads as TGTGCCAGCAGCTCGGGGACAGGGACGTTTAGCCGAGCTTTCTTT. Protein product: CASSSGTGTFSRAFF. The chain carries TRBV5-6 and TRBJ1-1, with 9 bases identical to TRBD1. The CDR3 is made up of 15 amino acids. Germline loops: CDR1 SGHDT, CDR2 YYEEEE. V shed 3 bases, J shed 10 bases, and the junction held 13 bases outside the gene matches.